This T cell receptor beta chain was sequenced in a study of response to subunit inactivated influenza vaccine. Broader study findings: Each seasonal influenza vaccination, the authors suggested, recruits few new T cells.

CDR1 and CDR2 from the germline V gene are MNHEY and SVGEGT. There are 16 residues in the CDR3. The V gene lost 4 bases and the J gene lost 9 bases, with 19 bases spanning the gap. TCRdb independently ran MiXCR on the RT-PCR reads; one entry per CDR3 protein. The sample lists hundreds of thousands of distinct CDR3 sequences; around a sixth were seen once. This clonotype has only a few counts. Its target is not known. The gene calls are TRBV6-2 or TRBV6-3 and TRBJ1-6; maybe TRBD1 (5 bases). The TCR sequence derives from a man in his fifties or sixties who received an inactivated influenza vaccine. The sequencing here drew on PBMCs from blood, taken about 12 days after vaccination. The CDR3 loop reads CASSSSTPRGGSPLHF. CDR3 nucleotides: TGTGCCAGCAGTTCGTCCACCCCGCGGGGCGGTTCACCCCTCCACTTT.